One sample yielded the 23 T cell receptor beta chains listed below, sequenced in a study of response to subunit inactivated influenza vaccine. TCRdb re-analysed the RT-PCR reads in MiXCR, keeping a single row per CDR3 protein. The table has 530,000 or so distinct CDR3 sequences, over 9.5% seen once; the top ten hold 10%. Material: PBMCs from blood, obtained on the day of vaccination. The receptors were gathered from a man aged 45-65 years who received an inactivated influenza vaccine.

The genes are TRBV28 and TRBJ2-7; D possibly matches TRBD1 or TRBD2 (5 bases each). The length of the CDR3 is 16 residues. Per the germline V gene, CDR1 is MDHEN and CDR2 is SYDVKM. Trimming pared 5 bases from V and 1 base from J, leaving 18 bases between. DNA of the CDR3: TGTGCCAGCAGTGGCCAGGGAGTTCTGTTTTCCTACGAGCAGTACTTC. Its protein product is CASSGQGVLFSYEQYF.

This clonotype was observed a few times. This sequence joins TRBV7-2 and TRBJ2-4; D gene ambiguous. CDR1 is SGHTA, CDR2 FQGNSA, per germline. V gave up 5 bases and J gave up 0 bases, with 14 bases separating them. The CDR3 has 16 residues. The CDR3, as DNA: TGTGCCAGCAGCCTGACTGCTCATCGAGCCAAAAACATTCAGTACTTC. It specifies CASSLTAHRAKNIQYF.

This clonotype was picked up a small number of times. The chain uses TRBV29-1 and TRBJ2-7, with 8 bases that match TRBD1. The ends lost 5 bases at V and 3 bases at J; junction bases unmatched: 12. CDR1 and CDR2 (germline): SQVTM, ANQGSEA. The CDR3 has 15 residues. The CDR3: CSVMTIDRGGYEQYF. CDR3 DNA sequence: TGCAGCGTTATGACGATAGACAGGGGAGGCTACGAGCAGTACTTC.

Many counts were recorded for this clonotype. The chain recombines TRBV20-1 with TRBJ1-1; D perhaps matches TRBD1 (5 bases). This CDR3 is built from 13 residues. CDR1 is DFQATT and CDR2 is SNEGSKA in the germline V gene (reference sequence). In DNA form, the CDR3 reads TGCATTGGGACGGCTACCCTGAACACTGAAGCTTTCTTT. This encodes CIGTATLNTEAFF.

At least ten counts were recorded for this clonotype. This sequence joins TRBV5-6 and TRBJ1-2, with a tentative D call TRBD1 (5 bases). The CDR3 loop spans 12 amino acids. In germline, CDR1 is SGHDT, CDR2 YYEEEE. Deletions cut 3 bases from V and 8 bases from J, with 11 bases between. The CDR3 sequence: CASSSGTEGYTF. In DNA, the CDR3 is TGTGCCAGCAGCTCCGGGACGGAGGGCTACACCTTC.

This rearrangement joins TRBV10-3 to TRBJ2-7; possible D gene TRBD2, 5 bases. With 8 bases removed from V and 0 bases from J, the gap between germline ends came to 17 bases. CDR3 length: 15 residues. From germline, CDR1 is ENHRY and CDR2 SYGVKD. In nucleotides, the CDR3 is TGTGCCATCGCTAGAGGGAGCAGAAACTCCTACGAGCAGTACTTC. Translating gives CAIARGSRNSYEQYF.

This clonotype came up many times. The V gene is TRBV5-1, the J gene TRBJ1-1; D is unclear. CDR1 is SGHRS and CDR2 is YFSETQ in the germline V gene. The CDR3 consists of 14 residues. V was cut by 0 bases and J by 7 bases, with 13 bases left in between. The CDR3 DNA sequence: TGCGCCAGCAGCTTGGGGTCGACACTTGGTGAAGCTTTCTTT. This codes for CASSLGSTLGEAFF.

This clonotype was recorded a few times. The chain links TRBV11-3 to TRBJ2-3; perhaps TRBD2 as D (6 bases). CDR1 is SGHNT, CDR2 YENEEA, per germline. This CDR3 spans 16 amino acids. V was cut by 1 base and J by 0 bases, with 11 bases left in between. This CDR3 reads CASSLASGESTDTQYF. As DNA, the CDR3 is TGTGCCAGCAGCTTAGCGTCGGGAGAGAGCACAGATACGCAGTATTTT.

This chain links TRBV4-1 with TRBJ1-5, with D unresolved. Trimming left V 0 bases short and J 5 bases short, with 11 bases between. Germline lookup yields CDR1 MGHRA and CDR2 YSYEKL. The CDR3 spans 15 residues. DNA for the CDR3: TGCGCCAGCAGCCAAGATCAAGTGGTGTATCAGCCCCAGCATTTT. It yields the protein CASSQDQVVYQPQHF.

CDR3 nucleotides: TGTGCCAGCAGTGAAACGACAGAGCGGAACACTGAAGCTTTCTTT. Its translation is CASSETTERNTEAFF. This rearrangement joins TRBV6-1 to TRBJ1-1; D might be TRBD1 (5 bases). The CDR3 extends over 15 amino acids. Germline lookup yields CDR1 MNHNS and CDR2 SASEGT. V gave up 2 bases and J gave up 1 base, with 11 bases separating them.

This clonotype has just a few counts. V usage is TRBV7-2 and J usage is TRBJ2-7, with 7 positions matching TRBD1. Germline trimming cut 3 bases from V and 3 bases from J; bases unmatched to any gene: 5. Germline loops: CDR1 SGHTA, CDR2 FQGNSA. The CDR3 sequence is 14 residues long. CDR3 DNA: TGTGCCAGCAGCTTCCTGCAGGGGGACTACGAGCAGTACTTC. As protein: CASSFLQGDYEQYF.

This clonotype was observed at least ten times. The CDR3 region is CASRPTSGRTNEQFF. The CDR3 coding sequence is TGCGCCAGCAGGCCTACTAGCGGGAGGACCAATGAGCAGTTCTTC. This chain joins TRBV5-1 and TRBJ2-1; 12 bases agree with TRBD2. The germline V gene encodes CDR1 SGHRS and CDR2 YFSETQ. V shed 5 bases, J shed 6 bases, and the junction held 6 bases outside the gene matches. This CDR3 spans 15 amino acids. The full variable domain, in which reference TRBV5-1 and TRBJ2-1 provide the parts outside the CDR3, is KAGVTQTPRYLIKTRGQQVTLSCSPISGHRSVSWYQQTPGQGLQFLFEYFSETQRNKGNFPGRFSGRQFSNSRSEMNVSTLELGDSALYLCASRPTSGRTNEQFFGPGTRLTVL.

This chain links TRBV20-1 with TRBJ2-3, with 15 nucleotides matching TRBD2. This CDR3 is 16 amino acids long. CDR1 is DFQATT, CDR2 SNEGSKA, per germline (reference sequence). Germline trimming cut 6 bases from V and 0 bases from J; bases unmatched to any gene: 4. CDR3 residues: CSATGLAGGSTDTQYF. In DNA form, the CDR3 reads TGCAGTGCAACGGGACTAGCGGGGGGAAGCACAGATACGCAGTATTTT.

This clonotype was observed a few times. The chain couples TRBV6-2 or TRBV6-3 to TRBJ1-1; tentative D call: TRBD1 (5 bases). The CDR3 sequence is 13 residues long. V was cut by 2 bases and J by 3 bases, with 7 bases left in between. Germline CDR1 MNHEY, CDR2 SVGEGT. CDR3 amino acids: CASSYGGYTEAFF. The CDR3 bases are TGTGCCAGCAGTTACGGGGGGTACACTGAAGCTTTCTTT.

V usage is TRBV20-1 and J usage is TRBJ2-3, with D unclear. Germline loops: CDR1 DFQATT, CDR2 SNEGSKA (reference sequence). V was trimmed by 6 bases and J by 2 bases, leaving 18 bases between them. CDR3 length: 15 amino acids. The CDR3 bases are TGCAGTGCCCTACTTACAGTAGTCGTCACAGATACGCAGTATTTT. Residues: CSALLTVVVTDTQYF.

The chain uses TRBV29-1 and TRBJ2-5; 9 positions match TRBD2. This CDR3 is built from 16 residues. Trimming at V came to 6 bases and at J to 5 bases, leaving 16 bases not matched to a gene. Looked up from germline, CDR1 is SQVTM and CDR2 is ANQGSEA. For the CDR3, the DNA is TGCAGCGTCCGGATTAGGGGCGGGAGGGGCGTGGAGACCCAGTACTTC. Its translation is CSVRIRGGRGVETQYF. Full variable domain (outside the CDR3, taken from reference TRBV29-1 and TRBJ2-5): SAVISQKPSRDICQRGTSLTIQCQVDSQVTMMFWYRQQPGQSLTLIATANQGSEATYESGFVIDKFPISRPNLTFSTLTVSNMSPEDSSIYLCSVRIRGGRGVETQYFGPGTRLLVL.

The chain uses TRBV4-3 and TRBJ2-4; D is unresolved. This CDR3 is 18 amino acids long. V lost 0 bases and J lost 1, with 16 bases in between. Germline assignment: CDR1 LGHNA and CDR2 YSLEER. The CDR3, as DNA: TGCGCCAGCAGCCAAGATGATCAGGTCCACTTGGCCAAAAACATTCAGTACTTC. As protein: CASSQDDQVHLAKNIQYF.

The CDR3 reads CASSVDRVLDLENTEAFF. The CDR3, as DNA: TGTGCCAGCAGCGTGGACAGGGTCTTAGACCTCGAGAACACTGAAGCTTTCTTT. The rearrangement joins TRBV28 to TRBJ1-1, with 8 bases that match TRBD1. V was clipped by 6 bases and J by 1 base; unmatched bases: 16. The CDR3 runs 18 residues. CDR1 MDHEN and CDR2 SYDVKM come from the germline V gene.

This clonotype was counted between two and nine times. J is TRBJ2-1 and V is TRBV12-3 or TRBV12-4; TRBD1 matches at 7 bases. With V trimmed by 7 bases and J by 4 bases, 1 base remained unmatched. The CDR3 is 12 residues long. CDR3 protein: CASTGQYNEQFF. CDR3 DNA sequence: TGTGCCAGCACGGGACAGTACAATGAGCAGTTCTTC.

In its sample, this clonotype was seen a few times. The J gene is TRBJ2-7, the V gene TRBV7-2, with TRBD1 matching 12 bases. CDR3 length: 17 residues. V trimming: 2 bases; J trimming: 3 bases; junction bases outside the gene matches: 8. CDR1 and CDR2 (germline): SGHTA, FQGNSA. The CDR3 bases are TGTGCCAGCAGCTTACAACCGGGACAGGGGGCTTTCTACGAGCAGTACTTC. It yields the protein CASSLQPGQGAFYEQYF.

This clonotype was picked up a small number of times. CDR3 loop: CASSPGAVSGELFF. The CDR3 DNA is TGTGCCAGCTCACCGGGTGCAGTATCCGGGGAGCTGTTTTTT. The rearrangement uses TRBV18 and TRBJ2-2; D ambiguous. Trimming removed 3 bases from V and 6 bases from J, with 11 bases in between. CDR3 length: 14 amino acids. The germline V gene has CDR1 KGHSH and CDR2 LQKENI.

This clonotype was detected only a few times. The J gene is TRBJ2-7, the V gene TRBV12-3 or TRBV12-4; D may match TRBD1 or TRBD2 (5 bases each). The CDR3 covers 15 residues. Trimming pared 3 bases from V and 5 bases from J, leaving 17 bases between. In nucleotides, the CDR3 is TGTGCCAGCAGTTTTGCCGGGACCGCGCTCAACGAGCAGTACTTC. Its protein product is CASSFAGTALNEQYF.

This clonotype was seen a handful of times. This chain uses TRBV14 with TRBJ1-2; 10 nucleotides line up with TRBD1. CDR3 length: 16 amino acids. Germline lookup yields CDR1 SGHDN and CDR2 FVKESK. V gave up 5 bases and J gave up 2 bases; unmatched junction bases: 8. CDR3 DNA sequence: TGTGCCAGCAGCTTCGGGACAGGGGTTTCGAACTATGGCTACACCTTC. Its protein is CASSFGTGVSNYGYTF.